These 23 T cell receptor beta chains originate from one sample sequenced in a study of T cell changes during pregnancy in multiple sclerosis. Profiled with immunoSEQ multiplex PCR; TCRdb holds only in-frame clones, not every one. The repertoire holds around 100,000 clones, with about 93% as singletons. The sample was peripheral blood, taken in the third trimester of pregnancy. The receptors stem from a female donor with multiple sclerosis, enrolled in a pregnancy study.

J is TRBJ2-3 and V is TRBV5-6; D gene uncertain. With 0 bases removed from V and 5 bases from J, the gap between germline ends came to 10 bases. Germline loops: CDR1 SGHDT, CDR2 YYEEEE. This CDR3 comprises 14 residues. The CDR3 nucleotides read TGTGCCAGCAGCTTGGCCGGAGCCCGAGATACGCAGTATTTT. Protein: CASSLAGARDTQYF.

This clone was seen a single time. The chain joins TRBV23-1 to TRBJ1-3; maybe TRBD1 (6 bases). TRBV23-1 is an ORF, and what it does is uncertain. The V end lost 0 bases, the J end lost 0 bases, and 12 bases lay between the germline ends. CDR3 length: 17 amino acids. DNA of the CDR3: TGCGCCAGCAGTCAATCGACAAACAGGGACTCTGGAAACACCATATATTTT. Its protein product is CASSQSTNRDSGNTIYF.

The V gene is TRBV7-9, the J gene TRBJ1-1; perhaps TRBD1 as D (5 bases). The CDR3 covers 12 residues. Between the trimmed V and J ends, which lost 5 bases and 8 bases, there was a span of 12 bases. Germline CDR1 reads SEHNR; CDR2 reads FQNEAQ (reference sequence). CDR3 sequence reads: CASSPAGGEAFF. Here the CDR3 DNA reads TGTGCCAGCAGCCCCGCGGGGGGGGAAGCTTTCTTT. The variable domain in full, with the rest retrieved from reference TRBV7-9 and TRBJ1-1, is DTGVSQNPRHKITKRGQNVTFRCDPISEHNRLYWYRQTLGQGPEFLTYFQNEAQLEKSRLLSDRFSAERPKGSFSTLEIQRTEQGDSAMYLCASSPAGGEAFFGQGTRLTVV.

The V call is TRBV9, the J call TRBJ1-4; D is possibly TRBD1 (5 bases). This CDR3 contains 16 residues. CDR1 SGDLS and CDR2 YYNGEE come from the germline V gene. Trimming stripped 6 bases from V and 0 bases from J, with 15 bases between. Here the CDR3 reads CASIGGHSATNEKLFF. CDR3 bases: TGTGCCAGCATAGGCGGACACTCTGCAACTAATGAAAAACTGTTTTTT. Full variable domain (rest looked up from reference TRBV9 and TRBJ1-4): DSGVTQTPKHLITATGQRVTLRCSPRSGDLSVYWYQQSLDQGLQFLIQYYNGEERAKGNILERFSAQQFPDLHSELNLSSLELGDSALYFCASIGGHSATNEKLFFGSGTQLSVL.

This chain joins TRBV2 and TRBJ2-5; 12 bases fit TRBD2. Trimming cost V 7 bases and J 5 bases; bases outside gene matches: 20. Germline values: CDR1 SNHLY, CDR2 FYNNEI. The CDR3 is 19 amino acids. CDR3 sequence reads: CASIKKGGLAGGLVETQYF. DNA for the CDR3: TGTGCCAGCATAAAGAAGGGGGGTCTAGCGGGGGGGCTTGTGGAGACCCAGTACTTC.

This chain connects TRBV6-4 to TRBJ2-1; TRBD2 matches 10 bases. Germline V gene lookup returns CDR1 MRHNA and CDR2 SNTAGT. This CDR3 has 16 residues. V trimming: 5 bases; J trimming: 0 bases; junction bases outside the gene matches: 4. The CDR3 protein is CASSFSGGASYNEQFF. CDR3 DNA: TGTGCCAGCAGTTTCAGCGGGGGGGCCTCCTACAATGAGCAGTTCTTC.

This clone was seen just once. One end of the junction does not line up with germline, which may come from a read error. The V gene is TRBV27, the J gene TRBJ2-7; TRBD2 might be the D (5 bases). Germline CDR1 and CDR2: MNHEY and SMNVEV (reference sequence). The CDR3 contains 12 residues. This chain's CDR3 is CASSLPLAVKHF. DNA of the CDR3: TGTGCCAGCAGTTTACCCCTAGCTGTTAAACACTTC.

The rearrangement links TRBV7-8 to TRBJ2-1, with 11 bases fitting TRBD1. This CDR3 region has 16 residues. Germline assignment: CDR1 SGHVS and CDR2 FQNEAQ. V shed 5 bases and J 4 bases; nucleotides not matched to a gene: 7. The chain's CDR3 is CASSQRTGGDYNEQFF. The CDR3 nucleotides are TGTGCCAGCAGCCAGCGGACAGGGGGCGATTACAATGAGCAGTTCTTC. Combining the CDR3 with reference TRBV7-8 and TRBJ2-1 gives the whole variable domain GAGVSQSPRYKVAKRGQDVALRCDPISGHVSLFWYQQALGQGPEFLTYFQNEAQLDKSGLPSDRFFAERPEGSVSTLKIQRTQQEDSAVYLCASSQRTGGDYNEQFFGPGTRLTVL.

This chain joins TRBV29-1 and TRBJ2-2, with 8 bases that match TRBD1. Germline trimming cut 7 bases from V and 13 bases from J; bases unmatched to any gene: 8. The CDR3 sequence is 11 residues long. The V gene's germline CDR1 is SQVTM and CDR2 ANQGSEA. The chain's CDR3 is CSAGQGQVLFF. For the CDR3, the DNA is TGCAGCGCTGGACAGGGCCAGGTGCTGTTTTTT.

The chain has TRBV27 and TRBJ2-5; D might be TRBD1 (7 bases). The V end lost 2 bases, the J end lost 3 bases, and 16 bases lay between the germline ends. The CDR3 runs 16 residues. CDR1 is MNHEY, CDR2 SMNVEV, per germline (reference sequence). The CDR3 here is CASSLRSPGGKETQYF. The CDR3 nucleotides read TGTGCCAGCAGTTTACGGTCCCCAGGGGGGAAAGAGACCCAGTACTTC.

The rearrangement links TRBV28 to TRBJ2-7, with 9 nucleotides matching TRBD1. This CDR3 spans 15 amino acids. The J segment lost 5 bases and the V segment lost 6 bases, leaving 11 bases of the junction unmatched. From germline, CDR1 is MDHEN and CDR2 SYDVKM. Written as DNA, the CDR3 is TGTGCCAGCAGCCGACCGGGACAGGGTTTCCACGAGCAGTACTTC. Amino acid sequence: CASSRPGQGFHEQYF.

V is TRBV5-1 and J is TRBJ2-3; D may be TRBD2 (6 bases). The CDR3 totals 14 residues. V lost 4 bases to trimming and J lost 3 bases, with 12 bases between them. Germline CDR1 SGHRS, CDR2 YFSETQ. DNA for the CDR3: TGCGCCAGCAGCGTTGGCGGGGAGACAGATACGCAGTATTTT. Translated, it gives CASSVGGETDTQYF.

This clone came up once. The rearrangement links TRBV18 to TRBJ1-4, with 7 nucleotides matching TRBD1. V dropped 5 bases and J dropped 8; count of bases not matched to a gene: 5. Germline V lookup: CDR1 KGHSH, CDR2 LQKENI. The CDR3 sequence is 13 residues long. Here the CDR3 DNA reads TGTGCCAGCTCAGGACAGGCTGCGGAAAAACTGTTTTTT. Amino acid sequence: CASSGQAAEKLFF.

This chain uses TRBV19 with TRBJ2-3; perhaps TRBD2 as D (6 bases). V was clipped by 2 bases and J by 6 bases, with 9 bases between them. The CDR3 length is 13 residues. Looked up from germline, CDR1 is LNHDA and CDR2 is SQIVND (reference sequence). Here the CDR3 reads CASSIRERDTQYF. DNA of the CDR3: TGTGCCAGTAGTATACGGGAGAGGGATACGCAGTATTTT.

The CDR3: CASSQDKNTEAFF. The CDR3 nucleotides are TGCGCCAGCAGCCAAGATAAAAACACTGAAGCTTTCTTT. This chain joins TRBV4-1 and TRBJ1-1; D remains ambiguous. The germline V and J ends were trimmed by 0 bases and 2 bases, with 4 bases remaining between them. This CDR3 is built from 13 residues. Germline V gene data show CDR1 as MGHRA and CDR2 as YSYEKL.

Only a few counts were recorded for this clone. The gene calls are TRBV29-1 and TRBJ1-1; a possible D gene is TRBD1 (5 bases). The V gene's germline CDR1 is SQVTM and CDR2 ANQGSEA. The CDR3 contains 13 residues. V lost 3 bases to trimming and J lost 5 bases, with 13 bases between them. The CDR3 DNA is TGCAGCGTTGAGGGACGAGGAGGGACTGAAGCTTTCTTT. This gives the protein CSVEGRGGTEAFF.

This chain links TRBV7-3 with TRBJ2-3; 11 bases match TRBD2. Germline V gives CDR1 SGHTA, CDR2 FQGTGA. CDR3 length equals 14 residues. With V trimmed by 8 bases and J by 6 bases, 7 bases remained unmatched. The CDR3 sequence: CASSTSGILDTQYF. DNA for the CDR3: TGTGCCAGCTCGACTAGCGGGATTCTCGATACGCAGTATTTT.

The chain has TRBV6-5 and TRBJ2-3; 7 bases agree with TRBD2. Germline trimming cut 6 bases from V and 1 base from J; bases unmatched to any gene: 4. The CDR3 loop spans 14 amino acids. Germline CDR1 and CDR2: MNHEY and SVGAGI. CDR3 amino acids: CASRGTIRTDTQYF. DNA for the CDR3: TGTGCCAGCAGGGGGACTATTCGCACAGATACGCAGTATTTT.

The genes are TRBV5-1 and TRBJ1-1, with a tentative D call TRBD1 (6 bases). This CDR3 contains 17 residues. The ends were cut back, 0 bases at V and 4 bases at J, with 19 bases in the middle. Germline CDR1 is SGHRS and CDR2 is YFSETQ. CDR3 DNA sequence: TGCGCCAGCAGCTTGGTAGGCTGGACAGCTCTCAGCACTGAAGCTTTCTTT. Its protein is CASSLVGWTALSTEAFF.

CDR3 sequence reads: CASSDGTGGFQPQHF. The CDR3 DNA sequence: TGTGCCAGTAGTGATGGGACAGGGGGTTTTCAGCCCCAGCATTTT. J is TRBJ1-5 and V is TRBV19; 11 positions match TRBD1. J lost 6 bases, V lost 5 bases, and 6 bases had no gene match. CDR1 and CDR2 (germline): LNHDA, SQIVND (reference sequence). This CDR3 region has 15 residues. Looking up the rest from reference TRBV19 and TRBJ1-5 gives the full variable domain: DGGITQSPKYLFRKEGQNVTLSCEQNLNHDAMYWYRQDPGQGLRLIYYSQIVNDFQKGDIAEGYSVSREKKESFPLTVTSAQKNPTAFYLCASSDGTGGFQPQHFGDGTRLSIL.

The table lists this clone with a count of one. The chain carries TRBV16 and TRBJ1-1; TRBD1 is a possible D gene (5 bases). CDR1 and CDR2 (germline): KGHSY, FQNENV. The CDR3 is 17 residues long. V lost 0 bases, J lost 3 bases, and 17 bases lay in between. The CDR3: CASSQSGSGMRYTEAFF. CDR3 bases: TGTGCCAGCAGCCAATCAGGTTCAGGGATGCGGTACACTGAAGCTTTCTTT. The variable domain in full, completed from reference TRBV16 and TRBJ1-1, reads GEEVAQTPKHLVRGEGQKAKLYCAPIKGHSYVFWYQQVLKNEFKFLISFQNENVFDETGMPKERFSAKCLPNSPCSLEIQATKLEDSAVYFCASSQSGSGMRYTEAFFGQGTRLTVV.

J is TRBJ2-7 and V is TRBV10-3; perhaps TRBD2 as D (6 bases). Germline V CDR1 and CDR2: ENHRY, SYGVKD. V lost 8 bases to trimming and J lost 0 bases, with 23 bases between them. The CDR3 is 17 residues long. The CDR3 sequence is CAIQSSRGAGASYEQYF. In DNA, the CDR3 is TGTGCCATCCAGTCGTCCCGCGGGGCAGGTGCCTCCTACGAGCAGTACTTC.

The J gene is TRBJ1-2, the V gene TRBV5-6, with 9 positions matching TRBD1. CDR3 size: 16 residues. Trimming removed 2 bases from V and 4 bases from J; junction bases left unmatched: 9. Germline V gene lookup returns CDR1 SGHDT and CDR2 YYEEEE. Written as DNA, the CDR3 is TGTGCCAGCAGCTTTATTCAACAGGGGGCTTTCTATGGCTACACCTTC. Encoded protein: CASSFIQQGAFYGYTF.